Described below is a single TCR beta chain sequence and its context. Its antigen is as yet unknown. A CD45RO/CCR7/CD25/CD127/CD95/CD27 panel sorted naive, central memory, regulatory and stem cell-like memory CD4+ cells. These data belong to a study of beta chain features in type 1 diabetes. Background on the study: In age, gender and cell yields, patients were similar to healthy donors.

Sequencing targeted expressed TCRB transcripts, as all isolated RNA had been reverse transcribed. The method was immunoSEQ multiplex PCR; TCRdb's version includes in-frame clones alone and lacks a portion of them. The data hold roughly 330,000 clones, with about 13% observed a single time. Study-level points and caveats: A moderate, significant TCRB CDR3 shortening appeared in type 1 diabetes across four CD4+ subsets.

The ends lost 5 bases at V and 4 bases at J; junction bases unmatched: 5. From germline, CDR1 is SGHVS and CDR2 FNYEAQ. The CDR3 has 14 amino acids. The sequence came from a woman younger than 35 with type 1 diabetes. The V gene is TRBV7-6, the J gene TRBJ2-1; 7 bases are a match to TRBD2. The sample taken for sequencing was naive CD4+ T cells from blood. As DNA, the CDR3 is TGTGCCAGCAGCCTAGGGACTACTTACAATGAGCAGTTCTTC. Translating it yields CASSLGTTYNEQFF.